This T cell receptor beta chain emerged from a study of spatial heterogeneity in lung cancer. Germline V gene lookup returns CDR1 LNHNV and CDR2 YYDKDF (reference sequence). This CDR3 is built from 15 residues. V lost 4 bases, J lost 5 bases, and 3 bases stayed unmatched. Time point reported: sample taken at primary tumor resection. TCRdb used MiXCR to reprocess the 5' RACE reads, holding one entry per CDR3 protein. There are approximately 24,000 distinct CDR3 sequences in the sample; less than 6% occur only once, and about 5% lies in the top ten. This clonotype was observed many times. The clonotype originates from a male donor with early-stage non-small cell lung cancer. The chain has TRBV15 and TRBJ2-1; 12 bases agree with TRBD2. Sequences were derived from PBMCs, sampled at surgery. CDR3 coding DNA: TGTGCCACCAGCACGGGACTAGCGGGTGACAATGAGCAGTTCTTC. The encoded protein is CATSTGLAGDNEQFF.